The clone carrying this TCR beta chain occurred many times. The antigen is unknown. This CDR3 has 18 amino acids. The V segment lost 3 bases and the J segment 7 bases; nucleotides outside the gene matches: 16. Germline V lookup: CDR1 MGHDK, CDR2 SYGVNS. The sample comes from a study of CD8 T cells in ankylosing spondylitis. Broader study findings: Significant enrichment of disease-linked clones was reportedly seen in matched ankylosing spondylitis synovial fluid.

TCRdb used MiXCR to reprocess the 5' RACE reads, holding one entry per CDR3 protein. The sample carries about 36,000 distinct CDR3 sequences, around 6% recorded once. This TCR derives from a male donor with ankylosing spondylitis or in good health (not recorded which). The sample taken for sequencing was blood, either unsorted or a sorted T cell fraction (not recorded which). The chain has TRBV25-1 and TRBJ2-1; TRBD2 agrees at 9 bases. The CDR3 reads CASSEGTSGPEIKNEQFF. The CDR3 DNA is TGTGCCAGCAGTGAGGGAACTAGCGGGCCCGAGATTAAGAATGAGCAGTTCTTC.